These 7 T cell receptor beta chains were all obtained from the same sample, sequenced in a study of cytomegalovirus exposure and HLA in healthy donors. Sequenced by immunoSEQ multiplex PCR; TCRdb stores in-frame clones only, minus some. This sample yields about 160,000 clones, of which around 85% are seen a single time; around 6% belongs to the top ten. Sequenced material: PBMCs. These receptors were collected from a woman aged 25 to 39 in good health and CMV-seronegative.

The rearrangement links TRBV7-9 to TRBJ2-2; D might be TRBD1 (6 bases). V lost 5 bases and J 3 bases, leaving 13 bases between the germline ends. The CDR3 sequence is 15 residues long. Germline V gene lookup returns CDR1 SEHNR and CDR2 FQNEAQ (reference sequence). CDR3 coding DNA: TGTGCCAGCAGCCAGCCCAACAGGGACACCGGGGAGCTGTTTTTT. It encodes CASSQPNRDTGELFF.

The V gene is TRBV11-2, the J gene TRBJ2-2; D unresolved. Trimming took off 8 bases at V and 1 base at J, with 11 bases between the two ends. The germline gives CDR1 SGHAT, CDR2 FQNNGV. The CDR3 contains 14 residues. Here the CDR3 reads CASVPERNTGELFF. The CDR3 coding sequence is TGTGCCAGCGTCCCGGAGCGGAACACCGGGGAGCTGTTTTTT. The full variable domain, completed using reference TRBV11-2 and TRBJ2-2, is EAGVAQSPRYKIIEKRQSVAFWCNPISGHATLYWYQQILGQGPKLLIQFQNNGVVDDSQLPKDRFSAERLKGVDSTLKIQPAKLEDSAVYLCASVPERNTGELFFGEGSRLTVL.

The V call is TRBV4-2, the J call TRBJ2-7; perhaps TRBD1 as D (6 bases). V was shortened by 1 base and J by 0 bases, with 10 bases between the two germline ends. The CDR3 extends over 15 amino acids. Germline V CDR1 and CDR2: LGHNA, YNFKEQ. The CDR3 DNA reads as TGTGCCAGCAGCCAAGGCGAGACAGGCTCCTACGAGCAGTACTTC. As protein: CASSQGETGSYEQYF.

The chain employs TRBV19 and TRBJ2-7; TRBD1 matches 9 bases. The ends lost 5 bases at V and 3 bases at J; junction bases unmatched: 8. Germline V gene data show CDR1 as LNHDA and CDR2 as SQIVND (reference sequence). This CDR3 is built from 15 residues. CDR3 in amino acids: CASSVPGQGIYEQYF. Here the CDR3 DNA reads TGTGCCAGTAGTGTACCGGGACAGGGAATCTACGAGCAGTACTTC.

The chain couples TRBV5-1 to TRBJ2-1, with 7 bases lining up with TRBD2. After removal of 3 bases from V and 3 bases from J, the junction contained 6 bases not matched to a gene. The CDR3 is 15 residues long. The germline V gene has CDR1 SGHRS and CDR2 YFSETQ. CDR3 sequence: CASSSASGRYNEQFF. CDR3 coding DNA: TGCGCCAGCAGCTCCGCTAGCGGACGCTACAATGAGCAGTTCTTC.

The CDR3 is CAIRYTVDTEAFF. The CDR3 DNA follows: TGTGCCATCAGGTACACTGTAGACACTGAAGCTTTCTTT. This chain joins TRBV10-3 and TRBJ1-1; D gene unclear. Germline V lookup: CDR1 ENHRY, CDR2 SYGVKD. Deletions cut 6 bases from V and 3 bases from J, with 11 bases between. The length of the CDR3 is 13 residues.

The J gene is TRBJ1-1, the V gene TRBV19; D gene ambiguous. The germline V and J ends were trimmed by 3 bases and 11 bases, with 13 bases remaining between them. Germline lookup yields CDR1 LNHDA and CDR2 SQIVND (reference sequence). The CDR3 runs to 12 residues. CDR3 sequence: CASSMVVGSAFF. The CDR3 bases are TGTGCCAGTAGTATGGTTGTCGGGAGTGCTTTCTTT.